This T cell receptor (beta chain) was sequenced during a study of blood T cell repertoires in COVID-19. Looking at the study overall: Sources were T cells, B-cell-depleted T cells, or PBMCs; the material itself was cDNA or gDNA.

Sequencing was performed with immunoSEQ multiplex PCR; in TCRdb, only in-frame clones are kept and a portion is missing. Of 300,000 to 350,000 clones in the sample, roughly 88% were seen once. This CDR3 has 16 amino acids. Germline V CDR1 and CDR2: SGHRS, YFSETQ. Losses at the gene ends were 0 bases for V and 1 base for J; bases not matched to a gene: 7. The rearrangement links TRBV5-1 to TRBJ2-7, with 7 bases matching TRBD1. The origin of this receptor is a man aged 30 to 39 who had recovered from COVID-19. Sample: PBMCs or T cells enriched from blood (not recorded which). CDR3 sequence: CASSLGLDRSSYEQYF. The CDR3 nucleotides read TGCGCCAGCAGCTTGGGACTGGACAGGTCTTCCTACGAGCAGTACTTC.